This T cell receptor (beta chain) was sequenced during a study of T cell responses to AZD1222 COVID-19 vaccine. Germline-derived CDR1 and CDR2 are ENHRY and SYGVKD. CDR3 length: 14 amino acids. Trimming shortened V by 0 bases and J by 12 bases, and 12 bases separated the two germline ends. This clone has just one count. What it binds is not known. General study points: Seropositive status at baseline applied to only six AZD1222 recipients. At 160-218 and 743-854, vaccine-associated CD4 TCRs were dominant, and they spanned spike. With two AZD1222 doses given, Spike-specific TCR breadth and depth both rose. Repertoires were sampled only after the peak T cell response.

Libraries were prepared by immunoSEQ multiplex PCR; TCRdb keeps only in-frame clonotypes and omits some of them. The table records about 100,000 clones, around 87% of them present only once. This specimen consisted of peripheral blood, obtained on day 0 of MenACWY control vaccination. This receptor was identified in an adult in good health. V gene TRBV10-3 combines with J gene TRBJ1-6; D not certain. The CDR3 DNA follows: TGTGCCATCAGTGAGTCGCCGAGTTTGGGACCCCTCCACTTT. Its translation is CAISESPSLGPLHF.